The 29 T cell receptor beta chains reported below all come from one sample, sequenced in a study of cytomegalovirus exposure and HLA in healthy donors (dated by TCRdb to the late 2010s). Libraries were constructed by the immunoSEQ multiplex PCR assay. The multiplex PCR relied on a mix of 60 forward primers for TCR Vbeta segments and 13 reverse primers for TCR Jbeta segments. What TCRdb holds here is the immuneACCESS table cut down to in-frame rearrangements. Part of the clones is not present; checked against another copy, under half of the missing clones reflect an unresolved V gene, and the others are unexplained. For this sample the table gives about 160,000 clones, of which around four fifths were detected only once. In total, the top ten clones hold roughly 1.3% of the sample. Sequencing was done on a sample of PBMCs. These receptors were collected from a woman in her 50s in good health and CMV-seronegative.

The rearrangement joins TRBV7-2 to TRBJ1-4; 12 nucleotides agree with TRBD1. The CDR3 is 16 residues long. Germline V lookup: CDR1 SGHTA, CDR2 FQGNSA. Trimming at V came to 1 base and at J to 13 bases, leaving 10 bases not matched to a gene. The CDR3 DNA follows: TGTGCCAGCAGCTTAGTGGGGACAGGGGGCCAGAACCCACTGTTTTTT. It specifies CASSLVGTGGQNPLFF.

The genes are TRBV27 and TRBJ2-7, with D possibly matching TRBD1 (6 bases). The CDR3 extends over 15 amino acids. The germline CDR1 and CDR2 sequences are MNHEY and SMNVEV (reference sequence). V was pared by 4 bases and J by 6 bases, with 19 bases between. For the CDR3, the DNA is TGTGCCAGCAGTTCAATAGGACTGGGGGCCCCCGAGCAGTACTTC. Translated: CASSSIGLGAPEQYF.

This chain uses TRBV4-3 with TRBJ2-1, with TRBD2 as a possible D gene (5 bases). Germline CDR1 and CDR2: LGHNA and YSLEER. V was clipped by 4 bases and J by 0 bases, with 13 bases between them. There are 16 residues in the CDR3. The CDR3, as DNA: TGCGCCAGCAGCCCAGACTACTCTAGCTCCTACAATGAGCAGTTCTTC. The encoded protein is CASSPDYSSSYNEQFF.

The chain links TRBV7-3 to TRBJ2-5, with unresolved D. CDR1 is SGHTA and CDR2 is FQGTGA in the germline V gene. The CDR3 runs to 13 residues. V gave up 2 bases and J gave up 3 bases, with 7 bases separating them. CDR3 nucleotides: TGTGCCAGCAGCTTACTTTCAGAAGAGACCCAGTACTTC. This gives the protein CASSLLSEETQYF.

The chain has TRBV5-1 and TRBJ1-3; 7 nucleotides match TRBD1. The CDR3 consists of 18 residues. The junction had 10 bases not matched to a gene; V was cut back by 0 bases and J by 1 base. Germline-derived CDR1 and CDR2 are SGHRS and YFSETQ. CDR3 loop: CASSLGRPDRASGNTIYF. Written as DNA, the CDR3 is TGCGCCAGCAGCTTGGGACGACCAGACAGGGCGTCTGGAAACACCATATATTTT.

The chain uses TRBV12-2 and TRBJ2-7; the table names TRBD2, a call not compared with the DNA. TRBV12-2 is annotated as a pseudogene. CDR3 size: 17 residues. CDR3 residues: CASRLTTGTSGPCEQYF. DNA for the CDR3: TGTGCAAGTCGCTTAACAACCGGGACTAGCGGCCCCTGCGAGCAGTACTTC.

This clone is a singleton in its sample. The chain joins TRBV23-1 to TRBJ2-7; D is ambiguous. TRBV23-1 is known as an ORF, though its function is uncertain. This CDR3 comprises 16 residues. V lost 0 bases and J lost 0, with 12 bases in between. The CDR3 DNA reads TGCGCCAGCAGTCAATCGAGGCTTTTACCCTCCTACGAGCAGTACTTC. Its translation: CASSQSRLLPSYEQYF.

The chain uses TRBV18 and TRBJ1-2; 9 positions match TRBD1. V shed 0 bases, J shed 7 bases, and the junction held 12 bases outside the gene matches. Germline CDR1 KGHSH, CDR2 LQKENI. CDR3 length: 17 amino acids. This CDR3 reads CASSPPGTGKMFSGYTF. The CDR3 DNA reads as TGTGCCAGCTCACCACCCGGGACAGGGAAGATGTTCTCTGGCTACACCTTC. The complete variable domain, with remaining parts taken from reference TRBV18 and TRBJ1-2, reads NAGVMQNPRHLVRRRGQEARLRCSPMKGHSHVYWYRQLPEEGLKFMVYLQKENIIDESGMPKERFSAEFPKEGPSILRIQQVVRGDSAAYFCASSPPGTGKMFSGYTFGSGTRLTVV.

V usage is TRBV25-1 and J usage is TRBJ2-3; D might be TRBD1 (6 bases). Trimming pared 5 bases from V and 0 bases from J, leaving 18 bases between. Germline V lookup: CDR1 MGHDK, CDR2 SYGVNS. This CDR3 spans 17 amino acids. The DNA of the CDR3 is TGTGCCAGCAGTCGACGGGTAGGACAGCGTAGCACAGATACGCAGTATTTT. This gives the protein CASSRRVGQRSTDTQYF.

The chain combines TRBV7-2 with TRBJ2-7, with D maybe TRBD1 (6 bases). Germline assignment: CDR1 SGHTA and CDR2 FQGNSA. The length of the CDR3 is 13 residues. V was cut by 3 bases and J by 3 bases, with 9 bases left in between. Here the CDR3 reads CASSLDRFYEQYF. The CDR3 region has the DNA TGTGCCAGCAGCTTGGACAGATTCTACGAGCAGTACTTC.

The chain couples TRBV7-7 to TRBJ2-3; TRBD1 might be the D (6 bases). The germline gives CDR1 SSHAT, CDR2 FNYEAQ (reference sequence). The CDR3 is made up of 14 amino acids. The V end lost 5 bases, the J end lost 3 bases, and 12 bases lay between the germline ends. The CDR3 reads CASSLGQRTDTQYF. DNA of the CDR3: TGTGCCAGCAGCCTTGGACAGAGAACAGATACGCAGTATTTT.

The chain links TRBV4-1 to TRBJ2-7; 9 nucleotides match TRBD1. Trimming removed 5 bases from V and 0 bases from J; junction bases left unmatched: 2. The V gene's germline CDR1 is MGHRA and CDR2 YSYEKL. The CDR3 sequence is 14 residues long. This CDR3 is CASSSQGASYEQYF. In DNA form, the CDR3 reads TGCGCCAGCAGCTCACAGGGGGCCTCCTACGAGCAGTACTTC.

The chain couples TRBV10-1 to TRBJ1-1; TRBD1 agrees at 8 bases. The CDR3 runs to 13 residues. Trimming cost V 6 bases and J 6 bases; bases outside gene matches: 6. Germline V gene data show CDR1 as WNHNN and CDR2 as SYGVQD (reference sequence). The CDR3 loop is CASSLDRVAEAFF. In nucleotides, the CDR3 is TGCGCCAGCAGCCTGGACAGGGTTGCTGAAGCTTTCTTT.

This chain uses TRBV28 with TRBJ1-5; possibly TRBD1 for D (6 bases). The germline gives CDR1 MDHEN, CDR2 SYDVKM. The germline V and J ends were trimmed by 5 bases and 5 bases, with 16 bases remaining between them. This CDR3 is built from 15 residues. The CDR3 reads CASSPSTGRHQPQHF. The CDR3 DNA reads TGTGCCAGCAGTCCGTCTACAGGGCGCCATCAGCCCCAGCATTTT.

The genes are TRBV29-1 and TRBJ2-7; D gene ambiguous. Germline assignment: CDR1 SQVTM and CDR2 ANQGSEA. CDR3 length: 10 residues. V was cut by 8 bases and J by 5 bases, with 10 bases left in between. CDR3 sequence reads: CSPYADEQYF. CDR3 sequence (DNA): TGCAGCCCCTATGCCGACGAGCAGTACTTC.

CDR3 amino acids: CASGQGGKTEAFF. The CDR3 DNA reads as TGTGCCAGCGGACAGGGAGGGAAGACTGAAGCTTTCTTT. This chain joins TRBV28 and TRBJ1-1; 8 nucleotides match TRBD1. V was pared by 8 bases and J by 5 bases, with 7 bases of the junction left unmatched. Germline CDR1 MDHEN, CDR2 SYDVKM. The CDR3 extends over 13 amino acids.

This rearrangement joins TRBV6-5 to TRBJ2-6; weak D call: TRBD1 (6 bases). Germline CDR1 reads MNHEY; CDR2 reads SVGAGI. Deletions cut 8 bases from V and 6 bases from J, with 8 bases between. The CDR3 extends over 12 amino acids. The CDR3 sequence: CASGGEANVLTF. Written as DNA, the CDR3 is TGTGCCAGCGGGGGCGAGGCCAACGTCCTGACTTTC.

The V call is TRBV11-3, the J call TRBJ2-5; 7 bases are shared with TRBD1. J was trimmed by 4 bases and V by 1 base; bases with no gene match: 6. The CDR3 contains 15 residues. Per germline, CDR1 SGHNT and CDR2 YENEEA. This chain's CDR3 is CASSLGGQRTETQYF. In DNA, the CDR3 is TGTGCCAGCAGCTTAGGGGGACAGCGGACAGAGACCCAGTACTTC.

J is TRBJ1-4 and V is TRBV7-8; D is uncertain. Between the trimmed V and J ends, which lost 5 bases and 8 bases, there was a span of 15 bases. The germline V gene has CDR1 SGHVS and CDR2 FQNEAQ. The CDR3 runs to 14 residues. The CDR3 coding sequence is TGTGCCAGCAGCCCCCGACTCGGCGGGGAAAAACTGTTTTTT. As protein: CASSPRLGGEKLFF.

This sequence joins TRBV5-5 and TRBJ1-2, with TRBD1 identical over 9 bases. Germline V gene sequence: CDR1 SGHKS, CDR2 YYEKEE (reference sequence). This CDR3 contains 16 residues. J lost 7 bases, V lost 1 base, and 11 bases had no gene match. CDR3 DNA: TGTGCCAGCAGCTTGAGGGACAGGGAGCCCGGTGGTGGCTACACCTTC. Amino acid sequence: CASSLRDREPGGGYTF.

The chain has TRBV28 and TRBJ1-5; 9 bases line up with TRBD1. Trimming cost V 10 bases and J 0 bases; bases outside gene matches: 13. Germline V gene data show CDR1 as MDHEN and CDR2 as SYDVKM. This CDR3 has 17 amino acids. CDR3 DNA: TGTGCCACCACATCCGGGACAGGGATATATAGCAATCAGCCCCAGCATTTT. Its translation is CATTSGTGIYSNQPQHF.

The CDR3 loop reads CASSQGTGSDNEQFF. CDR3 nucleotides: TGCGCCAGCAGCCAAGGAACCGGGTCAGACAATGAGCAGTTCTTC. The gene calls are TRBV4-3 and TRBJ2-1; D unclear. The CDR3 has 15 amino acids. Trimming left V 1 base short and J 5 bases short, with 12 bases between. Germline CDR1 reads LGHNA; CDR2 reads YSLEER.

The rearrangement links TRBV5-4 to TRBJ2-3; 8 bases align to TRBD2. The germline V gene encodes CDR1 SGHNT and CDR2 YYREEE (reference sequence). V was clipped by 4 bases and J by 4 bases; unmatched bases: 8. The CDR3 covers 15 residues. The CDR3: CASSIGGAASDTQYF. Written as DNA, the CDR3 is TGTGCCAGCAGCATCGGGGGGGCTGCGTCAGATACGCAGTATTTT. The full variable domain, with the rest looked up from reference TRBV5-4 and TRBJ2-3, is ETGVTQSPTHLIKTRGQQVTLRCSSQSGHNTVSWYQQALGQGPQFIFQYYREEENGRGNFPPRFSGLQFPNYSSELNVNALELDDSALYLCASSIGGAASDTQYFGPGTRLTVL.

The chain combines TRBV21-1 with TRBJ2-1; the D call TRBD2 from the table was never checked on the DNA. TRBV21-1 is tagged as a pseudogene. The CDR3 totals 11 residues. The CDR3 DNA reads TGTGCCGCGGTTCTGAGGGCAAAGCAGTTCTTC. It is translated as CAAVLRAKQFF.

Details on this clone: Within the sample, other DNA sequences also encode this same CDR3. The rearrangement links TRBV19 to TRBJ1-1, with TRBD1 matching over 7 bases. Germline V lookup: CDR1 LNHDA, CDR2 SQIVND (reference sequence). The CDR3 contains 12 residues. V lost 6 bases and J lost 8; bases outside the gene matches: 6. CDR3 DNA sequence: TGTGCCAGTAGCGGGACAGTCCCCGAAGCTTTCTTT. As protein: CASSGTVPEAFF.

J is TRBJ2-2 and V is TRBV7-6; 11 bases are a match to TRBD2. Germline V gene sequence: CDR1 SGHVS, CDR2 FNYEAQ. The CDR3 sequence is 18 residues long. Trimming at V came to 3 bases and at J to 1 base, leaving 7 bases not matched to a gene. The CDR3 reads CASSFIPGTSGNTGELFF. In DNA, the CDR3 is TGTGCCAGCAGCTTTATCCCCGGGACTAGCGGGAACACCGGGGAGCTGTTTTTT.

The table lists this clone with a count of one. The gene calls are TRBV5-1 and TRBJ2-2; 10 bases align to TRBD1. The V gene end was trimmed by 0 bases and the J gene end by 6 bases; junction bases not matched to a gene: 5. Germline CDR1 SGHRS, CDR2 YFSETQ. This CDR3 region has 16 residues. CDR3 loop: CASSLEGQGGSGELFF. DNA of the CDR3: TGCGCCAGCAGCTTGGAAGGACAGGGGGGCTCCGGGGAGCTGTTTTTT.

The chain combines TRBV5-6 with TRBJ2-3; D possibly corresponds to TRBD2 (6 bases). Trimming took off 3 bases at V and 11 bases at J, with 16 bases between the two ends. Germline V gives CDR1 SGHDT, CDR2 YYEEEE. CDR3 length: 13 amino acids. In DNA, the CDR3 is TGTGCCAGCAGCTATGGGGAGGACCTTCGGCAGTATTTT. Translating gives CASSYGEDLRQYF.

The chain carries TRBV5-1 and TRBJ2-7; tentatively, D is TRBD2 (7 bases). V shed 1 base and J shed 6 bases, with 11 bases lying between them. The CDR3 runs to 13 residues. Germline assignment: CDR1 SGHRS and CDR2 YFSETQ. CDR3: CASSLRGGGEQYF. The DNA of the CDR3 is TGCGCCAGCAGCTTGAGGGGGGGCGGCGAGCAGTACTTC.